This T cell receptor (beta chain) comes out of a study of control samples from healthy donors and cancer patients. Germline lookup yields CDR1 LNHNV and CDR2 YYDKDF (reference sequence). V lost 0 bases and J lost 4; bases outside the gene matches: 5. The CDR3 sequence is 15 residues long. Assay: immunoSEQ multiplex PCR; the TCRdb copy retains only in-frame clones and omits some. The data contain 150,000 to 200,000 clones, around 87% of them seen just once; the ten biggest clones take up 1.4%. The chain is built from TRBV15 and TRBJ2-7, with TRBD1 matching over 8 bases. This TCR was sampled from a woman in her 50s in good health. The sample was blood. For the CDR3, the DNA is TGTGCCACCAGCAGAGACGGGACAGGAATATACGAGCAGTACTTC. It encodes CATSRDGTGIYEQYF.